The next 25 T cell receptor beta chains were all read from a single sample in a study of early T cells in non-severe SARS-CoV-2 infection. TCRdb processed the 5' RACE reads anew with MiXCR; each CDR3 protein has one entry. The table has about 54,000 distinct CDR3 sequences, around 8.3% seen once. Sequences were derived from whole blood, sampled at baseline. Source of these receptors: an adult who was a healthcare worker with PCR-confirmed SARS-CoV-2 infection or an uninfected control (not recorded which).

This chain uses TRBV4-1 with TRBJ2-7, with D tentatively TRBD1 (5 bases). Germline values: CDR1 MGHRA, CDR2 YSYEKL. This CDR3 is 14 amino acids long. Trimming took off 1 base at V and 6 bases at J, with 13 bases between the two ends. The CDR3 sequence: CASSQATRAREQYF. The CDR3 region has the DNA TGCGCCAGCAGCCAAGCAACCAGGGCACGCGAGCAGTACTTC.

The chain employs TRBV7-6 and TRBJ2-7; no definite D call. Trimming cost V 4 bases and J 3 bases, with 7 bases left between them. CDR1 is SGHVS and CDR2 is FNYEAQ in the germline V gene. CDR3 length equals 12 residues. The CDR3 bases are TGTGCCAGCAGCTCGCCGGGCTACGAGCAGTACTTC. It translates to CASSSPGYEQYF.

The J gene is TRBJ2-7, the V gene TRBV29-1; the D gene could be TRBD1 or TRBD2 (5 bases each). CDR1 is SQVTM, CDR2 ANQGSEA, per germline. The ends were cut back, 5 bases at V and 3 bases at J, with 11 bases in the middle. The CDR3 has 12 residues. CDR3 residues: CSVTGTGYEQYF. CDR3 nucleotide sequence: TGCAGCGTTACCGGGACGGGCTACGAGCAGTACTTC.

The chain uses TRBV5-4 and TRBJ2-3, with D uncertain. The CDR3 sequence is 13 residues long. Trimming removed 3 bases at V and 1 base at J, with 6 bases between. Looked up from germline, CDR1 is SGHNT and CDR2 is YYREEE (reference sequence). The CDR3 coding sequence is TGTGCCAGCAGCTATAAAGGCACAGATACGCAGTATTTT. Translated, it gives CASSYKGTDTQYF.

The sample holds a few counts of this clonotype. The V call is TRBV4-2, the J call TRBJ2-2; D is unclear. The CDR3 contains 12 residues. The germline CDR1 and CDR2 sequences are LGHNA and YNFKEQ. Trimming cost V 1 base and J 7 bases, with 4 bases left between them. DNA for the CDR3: TGTGCCAGCAGCCAAGTAGGCGGGGAGCTGTTTTTT. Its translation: CASSQVGGELFF.

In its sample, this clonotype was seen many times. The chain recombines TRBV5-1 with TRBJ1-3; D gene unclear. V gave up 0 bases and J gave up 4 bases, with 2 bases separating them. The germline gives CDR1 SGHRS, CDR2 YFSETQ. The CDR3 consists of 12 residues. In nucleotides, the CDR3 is TGCGCCAGCAGCTTGGAGGGAAACACCATATATTTT. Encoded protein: CASSLEGNTIYF.

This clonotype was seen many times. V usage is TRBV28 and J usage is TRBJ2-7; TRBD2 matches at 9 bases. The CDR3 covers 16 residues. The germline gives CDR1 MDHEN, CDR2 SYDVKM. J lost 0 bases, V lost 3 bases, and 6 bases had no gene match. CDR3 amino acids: CASSFGLASLSYEQYF. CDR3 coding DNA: TGTGCCAGCAGTTTCGGACTAGCGTCCCTCTCCTACGAGCAGTACTTC. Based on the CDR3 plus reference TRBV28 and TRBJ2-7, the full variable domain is DVKVTQSSRYLVKRTGEKVFLECVQDMDHENMFWYRQDPGLGLRLIYFSYDVKMKEKGDIPEGYSVSREKKERFSLILESASTNQTSMYLCASSFGLASLSYEQYFGPGTRLTVT.

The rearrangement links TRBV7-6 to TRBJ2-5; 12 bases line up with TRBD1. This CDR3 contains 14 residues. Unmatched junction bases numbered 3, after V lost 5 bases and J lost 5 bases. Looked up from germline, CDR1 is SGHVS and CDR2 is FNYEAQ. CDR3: CASSLGTGGETQYF. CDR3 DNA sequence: TGTGCCAGCAGCCTCGGGACAGGGGGCGAGACCCAGTACTTC.

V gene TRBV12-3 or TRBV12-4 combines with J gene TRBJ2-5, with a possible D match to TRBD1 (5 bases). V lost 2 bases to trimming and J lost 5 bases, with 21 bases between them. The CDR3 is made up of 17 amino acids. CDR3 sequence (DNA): TGTGCCAGCAGTTTAAGGGCAATAATGGGGCGACGTGAGACCCAGTACTTC. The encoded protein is CASSLRAIMGRRETQYF.

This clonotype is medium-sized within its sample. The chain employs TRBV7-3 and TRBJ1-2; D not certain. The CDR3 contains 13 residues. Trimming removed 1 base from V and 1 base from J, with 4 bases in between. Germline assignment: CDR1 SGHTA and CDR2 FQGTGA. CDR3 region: CASSLSSNYGYTF. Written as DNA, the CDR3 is TGTGCCAGCAGCTTAAGTAGTAACTATGGCTACACCTTC.

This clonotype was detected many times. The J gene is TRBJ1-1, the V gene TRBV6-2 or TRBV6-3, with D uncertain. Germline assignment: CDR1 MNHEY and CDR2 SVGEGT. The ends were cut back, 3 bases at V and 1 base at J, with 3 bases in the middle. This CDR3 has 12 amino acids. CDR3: CASSYPNTEAFF. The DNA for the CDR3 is TGTGCCAGCAGTTATCCGAACACTGAAGCTTTCTTT.

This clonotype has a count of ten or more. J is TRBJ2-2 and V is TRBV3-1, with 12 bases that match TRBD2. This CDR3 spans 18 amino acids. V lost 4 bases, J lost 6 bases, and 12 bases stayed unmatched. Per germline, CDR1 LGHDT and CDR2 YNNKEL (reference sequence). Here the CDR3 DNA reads TGTGCCAGCAGCCGAACCATATCCTCTAGCGGGAGGGCCGGGGAGCTGTTTTTT. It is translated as CASSRTISSSGRAGELFF.

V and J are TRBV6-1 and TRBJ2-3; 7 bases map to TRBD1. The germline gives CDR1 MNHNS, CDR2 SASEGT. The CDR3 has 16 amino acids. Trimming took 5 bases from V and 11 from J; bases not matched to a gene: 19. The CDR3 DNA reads TGTGCCAGCAGTTTACCCGGGACAGAAATTACAGATTGGCAGTATTTT. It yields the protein CASSLPGTEITDWQYF.

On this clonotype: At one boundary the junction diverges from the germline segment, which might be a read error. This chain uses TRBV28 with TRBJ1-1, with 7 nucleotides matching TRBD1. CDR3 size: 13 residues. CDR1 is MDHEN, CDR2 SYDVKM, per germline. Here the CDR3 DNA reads TGTGCCAGCAGTTCGGGACAGAACCCTGAAGCTTTCTTT. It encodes CASSSGQNPEAFF.

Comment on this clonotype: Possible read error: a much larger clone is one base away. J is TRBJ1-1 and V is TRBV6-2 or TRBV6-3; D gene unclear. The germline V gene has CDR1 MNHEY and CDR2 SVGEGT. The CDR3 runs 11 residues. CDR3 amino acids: CASTQNTGAFF. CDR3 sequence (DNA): TGTGCCAGCACACAGAACACTGGAGCTTTCTTT.

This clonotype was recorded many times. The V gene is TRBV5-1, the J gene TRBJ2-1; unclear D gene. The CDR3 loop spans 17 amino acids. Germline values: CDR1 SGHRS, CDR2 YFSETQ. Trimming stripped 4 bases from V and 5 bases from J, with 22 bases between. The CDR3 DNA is TGCGCCAGCAGCCCTACGCCCCTAGTGGCACAAAACAATGAGCAGTTCTTC. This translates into CASSPTPLVAQNNEQFF.

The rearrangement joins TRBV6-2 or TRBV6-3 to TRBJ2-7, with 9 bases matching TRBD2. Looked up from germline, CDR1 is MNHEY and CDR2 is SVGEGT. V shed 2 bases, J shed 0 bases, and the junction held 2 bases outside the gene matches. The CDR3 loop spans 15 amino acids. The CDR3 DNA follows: TGTGCCAGCAGTTACGGTAGCGGGGGCTCCTACGAGCAGTACTTC. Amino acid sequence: CASSYGSGGSYEQYF.

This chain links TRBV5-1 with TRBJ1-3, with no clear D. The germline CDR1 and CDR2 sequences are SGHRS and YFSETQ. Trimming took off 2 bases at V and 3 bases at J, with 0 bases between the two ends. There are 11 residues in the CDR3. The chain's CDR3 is CASSFGNTIYF. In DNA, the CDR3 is TGCGCCAGCAGCTTTGGAAACACCATATATTTT.

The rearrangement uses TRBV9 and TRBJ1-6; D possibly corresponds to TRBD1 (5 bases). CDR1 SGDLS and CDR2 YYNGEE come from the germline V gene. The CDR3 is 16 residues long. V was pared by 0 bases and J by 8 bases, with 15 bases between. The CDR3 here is CASSVAPTLGDSPLHF. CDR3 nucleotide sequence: TGTGCCAGCAGCGTAGCCCCCACCTTGGGGGATTCACCCCTCCACTTT.

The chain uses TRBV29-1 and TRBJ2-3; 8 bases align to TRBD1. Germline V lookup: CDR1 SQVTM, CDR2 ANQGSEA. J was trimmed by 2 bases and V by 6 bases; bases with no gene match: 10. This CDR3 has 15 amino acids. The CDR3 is CSVKPSDRATDTQYF. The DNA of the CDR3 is TGCAGCGTCAAGCCGTCGGACAGGGCCACAGATACGCAGTATTTT.

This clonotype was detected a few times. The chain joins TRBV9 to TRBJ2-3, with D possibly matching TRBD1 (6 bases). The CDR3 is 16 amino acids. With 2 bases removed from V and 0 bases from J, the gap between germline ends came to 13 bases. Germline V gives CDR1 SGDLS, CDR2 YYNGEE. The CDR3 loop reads CASSVPPQGSTDTQYF. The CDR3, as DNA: TGTGCCAGCAGCGTCCCTCCACAGGGTAGCACAGATACGCAGTATTTT.

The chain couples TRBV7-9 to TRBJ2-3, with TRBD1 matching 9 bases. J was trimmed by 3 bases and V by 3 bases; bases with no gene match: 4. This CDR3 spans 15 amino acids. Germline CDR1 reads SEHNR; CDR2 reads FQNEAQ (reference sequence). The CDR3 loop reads CASSFRDRETDTQYF. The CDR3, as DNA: TGTGCCAGCAGCTTCCGGGACAGGGAGACAGATACGCAGTATTTT. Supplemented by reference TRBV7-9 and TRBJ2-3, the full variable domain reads DTGVSQNPRHKITKRGQNVTFRCDPISEHNRLYWYRQTLGQGPEFLTYFQNEAQLEKSRLLSDRFSAERPKGSFSTLEIQRTEQGDSAMYLCASSFRDRETDTQYFGPGTRLTVL.

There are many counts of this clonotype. CDR3 nucleotides: TGTGCCAGCAGTGAAATTGGGCAGGGTGAGGGACGGGTCGAGCAGTACTTC. It codes for CASSEIGQGEGRVEQYF. The rearrangement links TRBV25-1 to TRBJ2-7; D could derive from TRBD1 or TRBD2 (5 bases each). The CDR3 runs 17 residues. Germline V gives CDR1 MGHDK, CDR2 SYGVNS. V lost 2 bases to trimming and J lost 6 bases, with 23 bases between them.

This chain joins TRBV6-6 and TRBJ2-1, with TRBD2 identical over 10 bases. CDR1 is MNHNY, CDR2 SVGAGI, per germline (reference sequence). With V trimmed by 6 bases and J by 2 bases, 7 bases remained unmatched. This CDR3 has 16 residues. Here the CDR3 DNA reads TGTGCCAGCAGGACACTAGCGGGAAGAACCTACAATGAGCAGTTCTTC. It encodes CASRTLAGRTYNEQFF.

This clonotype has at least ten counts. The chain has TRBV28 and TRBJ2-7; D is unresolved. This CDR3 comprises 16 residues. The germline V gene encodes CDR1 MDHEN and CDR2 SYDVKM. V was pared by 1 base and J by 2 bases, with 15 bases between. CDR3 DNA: TGTGCCAGCAGTTTATTATTTGGGTTGCGTCCCTACGAGCAGTACTTC. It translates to CASSLLFGLRPYEQYF.